The entry below describes one TCR beta chain. The data were produced by immunoSEQ multiplex PCR, yet TCRdb's version contains in-frame clones alone and is incomplete. The sample carries 250,000 to 350,000 clones, roughly 90% recorded once. There are 14 residues in the CDR3. V was clipped by 6 bases and J by 5 bases; unmatched bases: 6. The germline gives CDR1 MNHEY, CDR2 SMNVEV (reference sequence). This record comes from a study of blood T cell repertoires in COVID-19. The V gene is TRBV27, the J gene TRBJ2-5, with 10 bases fitting TRBD1. This receptor was identified in a woman between 50 and 59 years old with active or convalescent COVID-19. The sample comprised peripheral blood. CDR3 sequence reads: CASSGTGAGETQYF. The CDR3 DNA reads TGTGCCAGCAGCGGGACAGGGGCTGGGGAGACCCAGTACTTC.